Following are 13 T cell receptor beta chains from one sample sequenced in a study of cytomegalovirus exposure and HLA in healthy donors (dated by TCRdb to about 2017). The protocol used for the library was the immunoSEQ multiplex PCR assay. For the multiplex PCR, a mixture combining 60 forward primers for TCR Vbeta segments and 13 reverse primers for TCR Jbeta segments was used. TCRdb took over this immuneACCESS table, retaining in-frame rearrangements with V and J assigned. Such tables are incomplete; in checked studies, under half of the missing clones stem from an unresolved V gene, and the remainder is unexplained. The sample data list about 220,000 clones, and around four fifths of these were observed just once. The ten largest clones represent roughly 0.71% of the sample. Sequencing used PBMCs. The receptors were gathered from a boy aged 2-9 years in good health and CMV-seronegative.

This clone showed up just a few times. V gene TRBV29-1 combines with J gene TRBJ1-1; no reliable D call. Trimming took off 5 bases at V and 1 base at J, with 5 bases between the two ends. Germline V gene data show CDR1 as SQVTM and CDR2 as ANQGSEA. This CDR3 is 11 amino acids long. CDR3: CSVIGNTEAFF. The CDR3 nucleotides are TGCAGCGTTATCGGGAACACTGAAGCTTTCTTT.

This chain connects TRBV19 to TRBJ2-7; the D gene is possibly TRBD2 (6 bases). The V gene's germline CDR1 is LNHDA and CDR2 SQIVND (reference sequence). V was shortened by 8 bases and J by 0 bases, with 17 bases between the two germline ends. The CDR3 spans 15 residues. CDR3 DNA sequence: TGTGCCAGTTCTAACTGGGGGGAGAACTCCTACGAGCAGTACTTC. This sequence encodes CASSNWGENSYEQYF.

In nucleotides, the CDR3 is TGCGCCAGCAGCTTGAATGCGATTAAGACAGATACGCAGTATTTT. It encodes CASSLNAIKTDTQYF. The rearrangement links TRBV5-1 to TRBJ2-3; no firm D call. The CDR3 is made up of 15 amino acids. Germline loops: CDR1 SGHRS, CDR2 YFSETQ. Trimming left V 1 base short and J 3 bases short, with 12 bases between.

The CDR3: CASSYRGQETQYF. In DNA form, the CDR3 reads TGTGCCAGCAGTTACAGGGGGCAGGAGACCCAGTACTTC. The chain uses TRBV7-9 and TRBJ2-5; 9 positions match TRBD1. Per germline, CDR1 SEHNR and CDR2 FQNEAQ (reference sequence). The junction had 4 bases not matched to a gene; V was cut back by 6 bases and J by 5 bases. The CDR3 is made up of 13 amino acids.

The V and J genes are TRBV21-1 and TRBJ1-5; TRBD1 is the table's D call, not checked against the DNA. TRBV21-1 is listed as a pseudogene. The CDR3 is 12 amino acids. This CDR3 reads CASNGANQPQHF. The CDR3, as DNA: TGTGCCAGCAATGGGGCCAATCAGCCCCAGCATTTT.

The chain carries TRBV6-6 and TRBJ2-1; TRBD2 matches at 9 bases. The CDR3 consists of 15 residues. Germline CDR1 MNHNY, CDR2 SVGAGI (reference sequence). Trimming took 6 bases from V and 8 from J; bases not matched to a gene: 11. The CDR3 sequence is CASSLSGGPPDEQFF. In DNA, the CDR3 is TGTGCCAGCAGCCTCAGCGGGGGGCCCCCTGATGAGCAGTTCTTC.

This clone was observed once. The chain recombines TRBV30 with TRBJ2-7; 8 bases map to TRBD2. J gave up 6 bases and V 0 bases, and 10 bases lay outside the gene matches. Germline V lookup: CDR1 GTSNPN, CDR2 SVGIG (reference sequence). CDR3 length: 15 residues. DNA of the CDR3: TGTGCCTGGAGTGTCCCCGGGAGGGGTCCCCGCGAGCAGTACTTC. Protein: CAWSVPGRGPREQYF.

In this sample, this clone turned up once. The gene calls are TRBV14 and TRBJ2-1; 7 bases are a match to TRBD2. The CDR3 runs 19 residues. Trimming took 0 bases from V and 0 from J; bases not matched to a gene: 11. Germline V gene sequence: CDR1 SGHDN, CDR2 FVKESK. CDR3 sequence reads: CASSQDLPNLADSYNEQFF. The DNA for the CDR3 is TGTGCCAGCAGCCAAGACCTACCCAACCTAGCGGACTCCTACAATGAGCAGTTCTTC. Complete variable domain (other parts from reference TRBV14 and TRBJ2-1): EAGVTQFPSHSVIEKGQTVTLRCDPISGHDNLYWYRRVMGKEIKFLLHFVKESKQDESGMPNNRFLAERTGGTYSTLKVQPAELEDSGVYFCASSQDLPNLADSYNEQFFGPGTRLTVL.

Concerning this clone: At one end, the junction sequence differs from germline, possibly due to a read error. Additional DNA sequences in this sample encode the identical CDR3. This chain connects TRBV4-2 to TRBJ1-6; D might be TRBD1 (5 bases). From germline, CDR1 is LGHNA and CDR2 YNFKEQ. The CDR3 covers 16 residues. As DNA, the CDR3 is TGTGCCAGCAGCCAAGAGGCAGGGCGAGCAGATTCACCCCTCCATTTT. It yields the protein CASSQEAGRADSPLHF.

The chain combines TRBV29-1 with TRBJ2-3, with D possibly matching TRBD2 (6 bases). Germline V gene lookup returns CDR1 SQVTM and CDR2 ANQGSEA. The V and J ends lost 3 bases and 8 bases respectively, with 12 bases between them. The CDR3 totals 12 residues. CDR3: CSVERGRATQYF. The CDR3 nucleotides read TGCAGCGTTGAGCGGGGAAGGGCTACGCAGTATTTT.

This clone was picked up one time. This chain connects TRBV5-5 to TRBJ2-7; D perhaps matches TRBD2 (5 bases). Germline CDR1 SGHKS, CDR2 YYEKEE (reference sequence). V lost 0 bases, J lost 2 bases, and 15 bases lay in between. The CDR3 contains 16 residues. The DNA of the CDR3 is TGTGCCAGCAGCTTGGAGGGTCGGAGGCGCGCCTACGAGCAGTACTTC. Translating it yields CASSLEGRRRAYEQYF.

V gene TRBV14 combines with J gene TRBJ1-2, with 9 bases that match TRBD1. The CDR3 loop spans 15 amino acids. The V and J ends lost 4 bases and 3 bases, in that order; junction bases with no gene match: 6. The germline CDR1 and CDR2 sequences are SGHDN and FVKESK. DNA of the CDR3: TGTGCCAGCAGCCCTACCGGGACAGGGTACTATGGCTACACCTTC. This encodes CASSPTGTGYYGYTF.

The gene calls are TRBV15 and TRBJ2-7, with D possibly being TRBD1 (6 bases). This CDR3 region has 16 residues. Germline-derived CDR1 and CDR2 are LNHNV and YYDKDF (reference sequence). The ends were cut back, 0 bases at V and 2 bases at J, with 14 bases in the middle. CDR3 region: CATSREGQGQAYEQYF. DNA for the CDR3: TGTGCCACCAGCAGAGAGGGGCAGGGACAAGCCTACGAGCAGTACTTC.